The entry below gives a single T cell receptor (beta chain) sequence along with its context. Its antigen is currently not known. The input lacks base qualities; no much larger clone sits a single base away. This sample's time point label indicates: about 4 weeks on oral tofacitinib. The label giving this sample's treatment or condition can be read as: oral pan-JAK inhibitor, 5-10 mg twice daily. Lesional scalp punch biopsies and peripheral blood were obtained from alopecia areata patients. After PBMCs were isolated by density centrifugation and stained for CD3, CD4 and CD8, a FACSAria was used to sort CD4+ and CD8+ T cells. From V the trimming removes 0 bases and from J it removes 0 bases, while the gene matches leave 4 bases of the junction unaccounted for. Taken from the germline V gene, the CDR1 and CDR2 loops are MNHNS and SASEGT. CDR3 length: 17 amino acids, cysteine to phenylalanine. Of all the DNA, just the CDR3 is kept, 51 bases in frame from base 1.

This specimen belongs to a study of CD8+ T cells in alopecia areata (dated 2018 in TCRdb). Context from the whole study: Treated patients were enrolled in an open-label pilot trial of oral tofacitinib, 5 to 10 mg twice daily, for moderate-to-severe alopecia areata. Tofacitinib was administered for 6 to 18 months, and 6 months of follow-up off drug were then conducted to assess delayed response and recurrence. For the treated patients, the SALT score, which quantifies what percentage of scalp surface area is affected, served as the measure of disease severity. In both human patients and the C3H/HeJ mouse model, the study applied high-throughput TCRbeta sequencing to look at T cell clonal expansion in alopecia areata. Human TCRbeta sequencing covered scalp tissue and sorted CD4+ and CD8+ peripheral blood T cells from patchy and totalis/universalis alopecia areata patients and healthy controls. Biopsies were taken from tofacitinib-treated patients at baseline and at 4 and 24 weeks of treatment, and a later scalp biopsy was taken in several of the tofacitinib-treated patients. Clonality in the scalp was compared among normal scalp (n=4), patchy alopecia areata scalp (n=8), and alopecia totalis/universalis scalp (n=8). The RNA source kit depended on sample type: the PAXgene miRNA kit for fixed scalp, the miRNeasy kit for PBMCs, and the RNeasy kit for mouse skin. Amplification of TCRbeta CDR3 regions was done by immunoSEQ multiplex PCR using 35 Vbeta forward primers and 13 Jbeta reverse primers. The paper as a whole reports these results and caveats: Many expanded lesional clones persisted in scalp and blood during tofacitinib treatment, which may partly explain relapse after stopping treatment. Unlike mouse skin, which is dominated by gammadelta T cells, normal human skin has resident alphabeta T cells that are also sequenced, and this complicates analysis of the scalp TCR repertoire. Because the treated cohort was small and included a single nonresponder, larger studies are needed to assess links between baseline CD8+ expansion and response. Higher clonality and more expanded CD8+ clones were observed in lesional scalp than in normal scalp, particularly in alopecia totalis/universalis, a finding suggestive of antigenic drive. Scalp clonality and the number of expanded CD8+ clones among the top 100 scalp clones were significantly decreased by tofacitinib. Shared TCR sequences between patients were less evident than in mice, which may be partly attributable to HLA diversity in the patient population.

Receptor libraries were prepared by the immunoSEQ multiplex PCR assay. For TCR sequencing, RNA was extracted from every sample and reverse transcribed into cDNA to serve as template. SuperScript III was used to make first-strand cDNA, primed with a 2:1 mix of oligo-dT and random hexamers. Amplification bias was assessed with a synthetic immune receptor repertoire, and residual bias was removed computationally. On the study's bioinformatics: After raw reads were preprocessed to remove errors, the CDR3 was defined following IMGT conventions as running from the conserved cysteine to phenylalanine. To get clonality, Shannon entropy was normalized by log2 of the number of productive unique TCRs and the result was subtracted from 1. Whether each scalp clone was CD4 or CD8 was inferred by checking scalp TCRbeta sequences against the CD4 and CD8 repertoires from sorted blood. TCRdb provides this immuneACCESS table in a form limited to in-frame rearrangements. Some clones are lacking; in checked studies, under half of them reflect an unresolved V gene, and why the rest are absent is not known. V, J and clone size are taken as reported in that table, and D and trimming were inferred from the DNA itself. The sample yields 150,000 or so clones; 45% to 60% were counted once. The ten largest clonotypes hold more than 15% of the sample.

This specimen consisted of CD8+ T cells sorted from blood, obtained at week 4, from a patient treated with tofacitinib. The TCR originated in a human donor with alopecia areata. The rearranged chain carries TRBV6-1 and TRBJ2-1, with 8 bases matching TRBD2. The DNA sequence is TGTGCCAGCAGTGAAGCGGCGGGGGGCAGCTCCTACAATGAGCAGTTCTTC. This is translated as CASSEAAGGSSYNEQFF.